There are many counts of the clone carrying this TCR beta chain. The sample originates from a study of blood T cell repertoires in COVID-19. Study overall: The United States, Italy and Spain were the sources of the acute and convalescent COVID-19 samples. PBMCs, B-cell-depleted T cells, or T cells were the source of the cDNA or gDNA that made up the material.

Study members were between roughly 18 and 100 years old and lived in 24 US regions. Cohort 3 recovery required two negative PCRs, clearance, or symptom resolution. The protocol was immunoSEQ multiplex PCR, while the TCRdb copy is restricted to in-frame clones and leaves out a portion. The sample shows around 390,000 clones, about 83% of them seen only once. The germline V gene encodes CDR1 MNHNS and CDR2 SASEGT. The CDR3 length is 15 residues. V lost 2 bases to trimming and J lost 0 bases, with 9 bases between them. Sequences were obtained from PBMCs or T cells enriched from blood (not recorded which). This sequence originates from a woman aged 50 to 65 who had recovered from COVID-19. V and J are TRBV6-1 and TRBJ2-3, with D maybe TRBD2 (6 bases). In DNA, the CDR3 is TGTGCCAGCAGTGAATTCGGGACTAGCACAGATACGCAGTATTTT. Its protein is CASSEFGTSTDTQYF.